A single sample gave rise to the 25 T cell receptor beta chains below, sequenced in a study of blood T cell repertoires in COVID-19. The protocol was immunoSEQ multiplex PCR, while the TCRdb copy is restricted to in-frame clones and leaves out a portion. In the table there are 160,000 or so clones, roughly 84% of which are singletons. The sequenced sample consisted of peripheral blood. The source of these receptors is a woman aged 45-59 years with acute or convalescent COVID-19.

This chain uses TRBV4-3 with TRBJ1-1; D remains ambiguous. V gave up 0 bases and J gave up 9 bases, with 8 bases separating them. Looked up from germline, CDR1 is LGHNA and CDR2 is YSLEER. The length of the CDR3 is 12 residues. The CDR3 region is CASSQDVGKAFF. CDR3 DNA: TGCGCCAGCAGCCAAGATGTCGGGAAAGCTTTCTTT.

The CDR3 coding sequence is TGTGCCAGCAGCATTGGAGCCGGACAGGGGAGAAGTACCTATGGCTACACCTTC. This encodes CASSIGAGQGRSTYGYTF. The rearrangement links TRBV5-4 to TRBJ1-2, with 9 positions matching TRBD1. The CDR3 is made up of 18 amino acids. The J segment lost 4 bases and the V segment lost 4 bases, leaving 17 bases of the junction unmatched. The germline V gene has CDR1 SGHNT and CDR2 YYREEE (reference sequence).

J is TRBJ2-5 and V is TRBV7-9; tentative D call: TRBD2 (5 bases). Trimming shortened V by 6 bases and J by 6 bases, and 8 bases separated the two germline ends. Germline CDR1 and CDR2: SEHNR and FQNEAQ (reference sequence). CDR3 length: 11 amino acids. The CDR3 loop is CASRRGQTQYF. CDR3 bases: TGTGCCAGCAGGCGAGGGCAGACCCAGTACTTC.

The chain combines TRBV11-2 with TRBJ2-1, with 10 bases matching TRBD2. J gave up 10 bases and V 0 bases, and 9 bases lay outside the gene matches. This CDR3 is 16 amino acids long. The germline CDR1 and CDR2 sequences are SGHAT and FQNNGV. The CDR3 DNA sequence: TGTGCCAGCAGCTTAGACTCCAGCGGGAGGGCCAAGGAGCAGTTCTTC. It translates to CASSLDSSGRAKEQFF.

The J gene is TRBJ1-2, the V gene TRBV21-1; TRBD1 is taken as the D call from the table, unchecked against the DNA. TRBV21-1 is noted as a pseudogene. This CDR3 is 14 amino acids long. In nucleotides, the CDR3 is TGTGCCAGCAGCACTCCCACAGGTCGTCGGGGCTACACCTTC. This codes for CASSTPTGRRGYTF.

V is TRBV4-2 and J is TRBJ2-7, with a tentative D call TRBD1 (6 bases). Germline-derived CDR1 and CDR2 are LGHNA and YNFKEQ. The CDR3 loop spans 15 amino acids. Trimming stripped 0 bases from V and 2 bases from J, with 11 bases between. CDR3 bases: TGTGCCAGCAGCCAAGATTACTCAGGGGCCTACGAGCAGTACTTC. This codes for CASSQDYSGAYEQYF.

This chain links TRBV7-2 with TRBJ2-1, with D perhaps TRBD2 (5 bases). Trimming took 1 base from V and 6 from J, leaving 13 bases between them. CDR3 length: 15 amino acids. Germline CDR1 is SGHTA and CDR2 is FQGNSA. CDR3 sequence (DNA): TGTGCCAGCAGCTTAGAGGTAGGGAGCGGCAATGAGCAGTTCTTC. This gives the protein CASSLEVGSGNEQFF.

V is TRBV4-3 and J is TRBJ1-6; D is unresolved. Deletions cut 0 bases from V and 10 bases from J, with 13 bases between. Germline lookup yields CDR1 LGHNA and CDR2 YSLEER. This CDR3 has 15 amino acids. CDR3 in DNA: TGCGCCAGCAGCCAAGACAGTTGGACGGGGTCACCCCTCCACTTT. Its translation is CASSQDSWTGSPLHF.

This rearrangement joins TRBV12-3 or TRBV12-4 to TRBJ1-4; the D is unclear. This CDR3 has 12 residues. V lost 2 bases to trimming and J lost 10 bases, with 8 bases between them. As DNA, the CDR3 is TGTGCCAGCAGTTTACAGGCGGGAAAACTGTTTTTT. Its translation is CASSLQAGKLFF.

The chain carries TRBV9 and TRBJ1-3, with D unresolved. The CDR3 runs 16 residues. V dropped 3 bases and J dropped 0 bases, with 13 bases sitting between them. Germline V gives CDR1 SGDLS, CDR2 YYNGEE. The CDR3 here is CASSDFRGGSGNTIYF. The CDR3 nucleotides read TGTGCCAGCAGCGATTTTCGAGGAGGCTCTGGAAACACCATATATTTT.

The rearrangement joins TRBV5-1 to TRBJ1-2, with TRBD1 as a possible D gene (5 bases). The V and J ends lost 0 bases and 4 bases respectively, with 7 bases between them. The CDR3 is made up of 13 amino acids. The germline CDR1 and CDR2 sequences are SGHRS and YFSETQ. Written as DNA, the CDR3 is TGCGCCAGCAGCTTGGACAGGCCCTATGGCTACACCTTC. This sequence encodes CASSLDRPYGYTF.

As regards this clone: Other DNA sequences of this sample code for an identical CDR3. The chain recombines TRBV6-2 or TRBV6-3 with TRBJ1-5; 7 bases are a match to TRBD1. Germline CDR1 and CDR2: MNHEY and SVGEGT. V lost 4 bases to trimming and J lost 4 bases; unmatched junction nucleotides: 4. There are 14 residues in the CDR3. CDR3 sequence reads: CASSSTGTNQPQHF. The DNA of the CDR3 is TGTGCCAGCAGTTCGACAGGGACAAATCAGCCCCAGCATTTT.

The chain combines TRBV4-3 with TRBJ2-7, with TRBD1 as a possible D gene (6 bases). Per germline, CDR1 LGHNA and CDR2 YSLEER. V was pared by 0 bases and J by 3 bases, with 12 bases between. The CDR3 has 15 amino acids. For the CDR3, the DNA is TGCGCCAGCAGCCAAGATCGCAGGGGAAGCTACGAGCAGTACTTC. It is translated as CASSQDRRGSYEQYF.

The chain recombines TRBV9 with TRBJ2-7; 14 nucleotides match TRBD2. The CDR3 has 19 amino acids. Germline V lookup: CDR1 SGDLS, CDR2 YYNGEE. Trimming took 4 bases from V and 0 from J; bases not matched to a gene: 12. CDR3 sequence: CASSPHPAGLAGASYEQYF. Written as DNA, the CDR3 is TGTGCCAGCAGCCCCCACCCGGCGGGACTAGCGGGAGCCTCCTACGAGCAGTACTTC.

The rearrangement links TRBV25-1 to TRBJ2-5; possibly TRBD2 for D (6 bases). V dropped 3 bases and J dropped 1 base, with 9 bases sitting between them. This CDR3 has 14 amino acids. In germline, CDR1 is MGHDK, CDR2 SYGVNS. The CDR3 region is CASSDRDFQETQYF. The CDR3 DNA reads TGTGCCAGCAGTGACCGGGACTTCCAAGAGACCCAGTACTTC.

This chain links TRBV5-4 with TRBJ1-2, with D unclear. Looked up from germline, CDR1 is SGHNT and CDR2 is YYREEE (reference sequence). This CDR3 is 14 amino acids long. V shed 5 bases and J shed 0 bases, with 11 bases lying between them. The chain's CDR3 is CASSPGVPNYGYTF. The DNA for the CDR3 is TGTGCCAGCAGTCCCGGGGTACCTAACTATGGCTACACCTTC. Based on the CDR3 plus reference TRBV5-4 and TRBJ1-2, the full variable domain is ETGVTQSPTHLIKTRGQQVTLRCSSQSGHNTVSWYQQALGQGPQFIFQYYREEENGRGNFPPRFSGLQFPNYSSELNVNALELDDSALYLCASSPGVPNYGYTFGSGTRLTVV.

The chain joins TRBV9 to TRBJ1-4; 8 nucleotides align to TRBD1. The CDR3 is 14 residues long. Germline V gene data show CDR1 as SGDLS and CDR2 as YYNGEE. V shed 0 bases and J 7 bases; nucleotides not matched to a gene: 2. CDR3 residues: CASSVGTGTEKLFF. The CDR3 coding sequence is TGTGCCAGCAGCGTAGGGACAGGGACTGAAAAACTGTTTTTT.

The rearrangement joins TRBV7-6 to TRBJ1-2; TRBD1 might be the D (6 bases). Germline V gene data show CDR1 as SGHVS and CDR2 as FNYEAQ. The CDR3 is made up of 15 amino acids. V lost 1 base and J lost 2, with 11 bases in between. The CDR3 DNA reads TGTGCCAGCAGCTTAGACACGGGGGGCAACTATGGCTACACCTTC. It translates to CASSLDTGGNYGYTF.

V usage is TRBV6-5 and J usage is TRBJ2-3; tentatively, D is TRBD1 (8 bases). Trimming left V 9 bases short and J 10 bases short, with 23 bases between. The germline CDR1 and CDR2 sequences are MNHEY and SVGAGI. This CDR3 comprises 14 residues. The CDR3 protein is CASGSTGGVVAQYF. Here the CDR3 DNA reads TGTGCCAGTGGGAGCACAGGGGGGGTAGTGGCGCAGTATTTT.

The rearrangement joins TRBV5-5 to TRBJ2-2; weak D call: TRBD1 (6 bases). The germline V and J ends were trimmed by 0 bases and 5 bases, with 14 bases remaining between them. Germline loops: CDR1 SGHKS, CDR2 YYEKEE (reference sequence). This CDR3 has 16 residues. CDR3 sequence reads: CASSLEAGVITGELFF. The CDR3 nucleotides read TGTGCCAGCAGCTTGGAGGCAGGGGTAATTACCGGGGAGCTGTTTTTT.

The chain links TRBV7-2 to TRBJ1-6; no clear D gene. Germline lookup yields CDR1 SGHTA and CDR2 FQGNSA. Trimming took 5 bases from V and 7 from J, leaving 15 bases between them. The CDR3 loop spans 15 amino acids. CDR3 loop: CASSPEGRVNSPLHF. The CDR3 DNA sequence: TGTGCCAGCAGCCCAGAGGGCAGAGTCAATTCACCCCTCCACTTT.

The gene calls are TRBV29-1 and TRBJ2-5; 8 nucleotides align to TRBD1. CDR3 length equals 12 residues. V trimming: 8 bases; J trimming: 4 bases; junction bases outside the gene matches: 6. Per the germline V gene, CDR1 is SQVTM and CDR2 is ANQGSEA. The CDR3 coding sequence is TGCAGCCTTGTGCAGGGGGCAGAGACCCAGTACTTC. Residues: CSLVQGAETQYF.

The chain carries TRBV7-2 and TRBJ1-1, with 7 bases lining up with TRBD1. V trimming: 2 bases; J trimming: 1 base; junction bases outside the gene matches: 10. This CDR3 has 17 residues. Germline loops: CDR1 SGHTA, CDR2 FQGNSA. CDR3 loop: CASSLTGQASGNTEAFF. The CDR3, as DNA: TGTGCCAGCAGCTTAACCGGACAGGCCTCCGGGAACACTGAAGCTTTCTTT.

The chain carries TRBV2 and TRBJ1-5; 9 positions match TRBD1. V lost 7 bases, J lost 1 base, and 2 bases stayed unmatched. The CDR3 is 14 residues long. Germline-derived CDR1 and CDR2 are SNHLY and FYNNEI. CDR3 coding DNA: TGTGCCAGCACAGGGACAGGGAGCAATCAGCCCCAGCATTTT. Translating gives CASTGTGSNQPQHF.

The chain combines TRBV2 with TRBJ1-3; 7 nucleotides line up with TRBD1. Per germline, CDR1 SNHLY and CDR2 FYNNEI. The CDR3 is made up of 14 amino acids. With V trimmed by 4 bases and J by 4 bases, 4 bases remained unmatched. The CDR3 loop is CASSGGTVGNTIYF. The CDR3 DNA follows: TGTGCCAGCAGTGGAGGGACAGTCGGAAACACCATATATTTT. The entire variable domain, with the rest obtained from reference TRBV2 and TRBJ1-3, is as follows: EPEVTQTPSHQVTQMGQEVILRCVPISNHLYFYWYRQILGQKVEFLVSFYNNEISEKSEIFDDQFSVERPDGSNFTLKIRSTKLEDSAMYFCASSGGTVGNTIYFGEGSWLTVV.